Below, one T cell receptor beta chain is given with its context. Its antigen is undetermined. The run depth of the assay was deep. TCRdb keeps only in-frame clones here, not all; method: immunoSEQ multiplex PCR. The sample includes 630,000 or so clones, 95% to 98% seen only once; the top ten take 0.3%. V lost 6 bases and J 4 bases, leaving 17 bases between the germline ends. CDR1 and CDR2 (germline): SGHDT, YYEEEE. This CDR3 region has 14 residues. The sample is drawn from a study of shared clonotypes between healthy human individuals. Study summary: Every donor yielded three CD4 naive, three CD4 memory, two CD8 naive and one CD8 memory plate.

Naive CD8 isolation took CD45RO-negative cells positively selected for CCR7 and excluded terminally differentiated effector memory CD45RA+ cells. Study outcomes and limitations: Naive subsets, compared against memory subsets, generally had larger estimated richness values.

The sequence came from a man under 40 in good health. V and J are TRBV5-6 and TRBJ2-7; tentatively, D is TRBD2 (6 bases). Sequenced material: naive CD8+ T cells sorted from blood. This chain's CDR3 is CASTHWEAGYEQYF. CDR3 coding DNA: TGTGCCAGCACCCATTGGGAGGCCGGATACGAGCAGTACTTC.